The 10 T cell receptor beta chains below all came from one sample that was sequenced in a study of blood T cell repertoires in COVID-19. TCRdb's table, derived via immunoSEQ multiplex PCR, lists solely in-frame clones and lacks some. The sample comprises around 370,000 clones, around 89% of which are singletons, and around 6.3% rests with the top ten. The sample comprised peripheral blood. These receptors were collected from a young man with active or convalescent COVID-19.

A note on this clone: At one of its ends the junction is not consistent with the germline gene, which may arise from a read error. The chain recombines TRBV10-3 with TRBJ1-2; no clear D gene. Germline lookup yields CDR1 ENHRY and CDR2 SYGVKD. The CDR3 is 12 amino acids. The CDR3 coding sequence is TGTGCCATCAGTGAGGCGCTATATGTCTACACCTTC. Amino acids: CAISEALYVYTF.

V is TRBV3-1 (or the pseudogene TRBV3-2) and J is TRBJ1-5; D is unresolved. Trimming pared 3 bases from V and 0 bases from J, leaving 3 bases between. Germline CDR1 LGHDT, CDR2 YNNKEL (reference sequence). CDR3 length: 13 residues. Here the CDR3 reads CASSQYSNQPQHF. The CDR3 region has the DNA TGTGCCAGCAGCCAGTATAGCAATCAGCCCCAGCATTTT.

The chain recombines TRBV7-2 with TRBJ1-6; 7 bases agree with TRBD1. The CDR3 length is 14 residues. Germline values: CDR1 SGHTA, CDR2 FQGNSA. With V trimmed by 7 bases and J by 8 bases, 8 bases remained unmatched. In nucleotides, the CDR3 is TGTGCCAGCAACCGACAGGGAGGAGATTCACCCCTCCACTTT. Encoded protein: CASNRQGGDSPLHF.

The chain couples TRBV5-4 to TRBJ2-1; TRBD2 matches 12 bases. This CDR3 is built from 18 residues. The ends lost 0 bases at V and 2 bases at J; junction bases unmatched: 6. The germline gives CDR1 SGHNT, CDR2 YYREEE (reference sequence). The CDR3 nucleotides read TGTGCCAGCAGCTTGGCTAGCGGGAGGGCCGGTGCCTACAATGAGCAGTTCTTC. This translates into CASSLASGRAGAYNEQFF.

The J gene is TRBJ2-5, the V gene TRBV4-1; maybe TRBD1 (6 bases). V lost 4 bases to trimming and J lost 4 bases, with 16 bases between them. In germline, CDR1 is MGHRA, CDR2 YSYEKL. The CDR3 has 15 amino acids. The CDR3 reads CASSPPGVGVETQYF. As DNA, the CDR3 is TGCGCCAGCAGCCCCCCAGGGGTGGGAGTAGAGACCCAGTACTTC.

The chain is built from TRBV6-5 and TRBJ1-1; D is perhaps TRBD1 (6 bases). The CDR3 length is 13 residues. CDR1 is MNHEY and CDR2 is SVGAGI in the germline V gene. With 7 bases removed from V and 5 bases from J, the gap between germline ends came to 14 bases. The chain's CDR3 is CASNQFRGTEAFF. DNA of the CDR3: TGTGCCAGCAACCAGTTTAGGGGGACTGAAGCTTTCTTT.

This CDR3 is CASSPESRFQTEAFF. CDR3 sequence (DNA): TGTGCCAGCAGCCCCGAGTCGAGATTTCAAACTGAAGCTTTCTTT. The gene calls are TRBV9 and TRBJ1-1; D not resolved. Germline V gene data show CDR1 as SGDLS and CDR2 as YYNGEE. Trimming left V 4 bases short and J 5 bases short, with 18 bases between. The length of the CDR3 is 15 residues.

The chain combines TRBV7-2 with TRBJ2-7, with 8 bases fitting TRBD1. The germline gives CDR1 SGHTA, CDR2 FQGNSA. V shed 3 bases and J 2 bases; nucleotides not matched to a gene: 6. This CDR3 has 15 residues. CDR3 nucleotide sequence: TGTGCCAGCAGCTTCAATACAGGGGGGACCTACGAGCAGTACTTC. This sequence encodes CASSFNTGGTYEQYF.

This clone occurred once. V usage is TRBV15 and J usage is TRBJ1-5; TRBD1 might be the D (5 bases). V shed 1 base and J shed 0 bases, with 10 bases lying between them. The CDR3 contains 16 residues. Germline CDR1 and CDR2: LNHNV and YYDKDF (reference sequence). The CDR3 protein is CATSRGRGTSNQPQHF. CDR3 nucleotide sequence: TGTGCCACCAGCAGAGGCCGGGGGACTAGCAATCAGCCCCAGCATTTT.

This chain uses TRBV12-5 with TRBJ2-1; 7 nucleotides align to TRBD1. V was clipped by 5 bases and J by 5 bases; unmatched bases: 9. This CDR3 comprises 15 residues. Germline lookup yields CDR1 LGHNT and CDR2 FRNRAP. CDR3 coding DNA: TGTGCTAGTGGTCCTCCCGGGACAGAACACAATGAGCAGTTCTTC. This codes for CASGPPGTEHNEQFF.